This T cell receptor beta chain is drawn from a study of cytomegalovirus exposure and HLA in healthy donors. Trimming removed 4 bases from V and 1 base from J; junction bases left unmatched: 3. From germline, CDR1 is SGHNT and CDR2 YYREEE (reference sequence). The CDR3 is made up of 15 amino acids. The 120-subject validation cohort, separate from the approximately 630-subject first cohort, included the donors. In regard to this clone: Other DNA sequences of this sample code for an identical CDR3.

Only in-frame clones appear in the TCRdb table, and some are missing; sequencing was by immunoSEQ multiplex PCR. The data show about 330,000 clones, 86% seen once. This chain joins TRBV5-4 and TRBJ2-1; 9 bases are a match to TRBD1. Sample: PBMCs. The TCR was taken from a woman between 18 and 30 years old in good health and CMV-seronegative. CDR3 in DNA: TGTGCCAGCAGCCTAGACAGGGGGTCCTACAATGAGCAGTTCTTC. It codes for CASSLDRGSYNEQFF.